The present T cell receptor beta chain was sequenced within a study of shared clonotypes between healthy human individuals. Whole-study findings and limits: Blood alone was sampled, and tissue repertoires likely differ.

In this sample, this clone turned up once. Its antigen is as yet unknown. This CDR3 spans 15 amino acids. The V end was cut by 3 bases, the J end by 5 bases, with 14 bases between. Germline V gene data show CDR1 as SNHLY and CDR2 as FYNNEI. At the deep level, the assay was run. The method was immunoSEQ multiplex PCR; TCRdb's version includes in-frame clones alone and lacks a portion of them. The sample has about 510,000 clones; nearly 80% are singletons. The chain employs TRBV2 and TRBJ2-1; D gene uncertain. This clonotype was obtained from a woman in her forties in good health. Some clones in this sample may be carry-over from other donors' samples. The sample comprised PBMCs. CDR3 loop: CASSDTHLGNNEQFF. CDR3 sequence (DNA): TGTGCCAGCAGTGACACGCACCTGGGAAACAATGAGCAGTTCTTC.